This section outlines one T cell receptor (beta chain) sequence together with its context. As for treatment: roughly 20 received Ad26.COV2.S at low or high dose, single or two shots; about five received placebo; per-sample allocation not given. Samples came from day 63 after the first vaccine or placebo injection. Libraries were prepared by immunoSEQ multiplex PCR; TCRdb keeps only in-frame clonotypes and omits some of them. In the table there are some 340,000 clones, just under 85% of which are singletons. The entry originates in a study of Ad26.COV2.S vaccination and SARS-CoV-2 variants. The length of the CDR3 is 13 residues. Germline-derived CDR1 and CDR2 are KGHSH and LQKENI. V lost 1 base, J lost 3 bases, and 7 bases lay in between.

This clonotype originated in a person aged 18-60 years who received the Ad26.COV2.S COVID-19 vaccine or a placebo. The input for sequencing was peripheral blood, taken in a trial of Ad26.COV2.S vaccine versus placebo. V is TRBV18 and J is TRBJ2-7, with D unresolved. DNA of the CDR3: TGTGCCAGCTCACCACAGGCCCACTACGAGCAGTACTTC. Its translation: CASSPQAHYEQYF.